These 17 T cell receptor beta chains share one sample of origin, sequenced in a study of cytomegalovirus exposure and HLA in healthy donors. Using immunoSEQ multiplex PCR, the repertoire was profiled, and TCRdb retains in-frame clones only, with some absent. This sample has tens of thousands of clones, with roughly 90% found just once. The sample taken for sequencing was PBMCs. The receptor source for this set is a man aged 25-45 years in good health and CMV-seronegative.

This clone was counted once. The rearrangement uses TRBV10-2 and TRBJ2-1; 7 positions agree with TRBD2. Germline V gene data show CDR1 as WSHSY and CDR2 as SAAADI. The CDR3 spans 16 residues. Unmatched junction bases numbered 4, after V lost 2 bases and J lost 0 bases. The CDR3 is CASSETPGGSYNEQFF. The DNA of the CDR3 is TGCGCCAGCAGTGAGACCCCGGGGGGCTCCTACAATGAGCAGTTCTTC.

This chain links TRBV7-9 with TRBJ2-5; 10 bases agree with TRBD2. Germline V CDR1 and CDR2: SEHNR, FQNEAQ (reference sequence). The V segment lost 0 bases and the J segment 2 bases; nucleotides outside the gene matches: 0. The CDR3 loop spans 15 amino acids. CDR3 in DNA: TGTGCCAGCAGCTTAGCGACTAGCGGGCAAGAGACCCAGTACTTC. This sequence encodes CASSLATSGQETQYF.

The rearrangement joins TRBV6-4 to TRBJ2-3; TRBD2 agrees at 8 bases. Looked up from germline, CDR1 is MRHNA and CDR2 is SNTAGT. This CDR3 region has 16 residues. The J segment lost 2 bases and the V segment lost 0 bases, leaving 4 bases of the junction unmatched. This CDR3 is CASSDSNSGTTDTQYF. As DNA, the CDR3 is TGTGCCAGCAGTGACTCGAATAGCGGGACCACAGATACGCAGTATTTT.

In this sample, this clone turned up once. The chain recombines TRBV4-1 with TRBJ2-7; 10 nucleotides line up with TRBD2. This CDR3 contains 17 residues. CDR1 is MGHRA, CDR2 YSYEKL, per germline. Germline trimming cut 1 base from V and 4 bases from J; bases unmatched to any gene: 10. The CDR3 DNA sequence: TGCGCCAGCAGCCAAGTAACCCTTAGCGGGAGGTCTTACGAGCAGTACTTC. The encoded protein is CASSQVTLSGRSYEQYF.

The genes are TRBV18 and TRBJ1-5, with 11 bases matching TRBD1. J lost 6 bases, V lost 3 bases, and 4 bases had no gene match. Germline values: CDR1 KGHSH, CDR2 LQKENI. The CDR3 totals 15 residues. The CDR3 region is CASSPGTGGFQPQHF. The CDR3, as DNA: TGTGCCAGCTCACCGGGGACAGGGGGATTTCAGCCCCAGCATTTT.

The chain combines TRBV9 with TRBJ2-7; 7 bases align to TRBD1. Germline loops: CDR1 SGDLS, CDR2 YYNGEE. The CDR3 is 18 residues long. Unmatched junction bases numbered 23, after V lost 4 bases and J lost 7 bases. The CDR3, as DNA: TGTGCCAGCAGCTCACGTAGTTGGTGGGGACAGCCTATTAGGGAGCAGTACTTC. This gives the protein CASSSRSWWGQPIREQYF.

Points on this clone: This same CDR3 is encoded by further DNA sequences in the sample. The V gene is TRBV28, the J gene TRBJ2-5; 9 bases fit TRBD2. CDR1 is MDHEN and CDR2 is SYDVKM in the germline V gene. The CDR3 runs to 12 residues. CDR3 region: CASRGGQETQYF. The CDR3 DNA is TGTGCATCGCGGGGGGGTCAAGAGACCCAGTACTTC.

The chain links TRBV6-6 to TRBJ1-2, with 8 bases fitting TRBD1. CDR1 is MNHNY, CDR2 SVGAGI, per germline (reference sequence). This CDR3 region has 15 residues. Trimming took 3 bases from V and 1 from J; bases not matched to a gene: 4. CDR3 sequence (DNA): TGTGCCAGCAGTTATCCAGGGGGCTTTAACTATGGCTACACCTTC. As protein: CASSYPGGFNYGYTF.

This clone occurred a few times. The J gene is TRBJ2-3, the V gene TRBV18; D is perhaps TRBD2 (6 bases). CDR1 and CDR2 from the germline V gene are KGHSH and LQKENI. The CDR3 is 14 amino acids. With 1 base removed from V and 5 bases from J, the gap between germline ends came to 10 bases. The CDR3 spells CASSPRGNQDTQYF. The CDR3 nucleotides read TGTGCCAGCTCACCACGCGGGAATCAAGATACGCAGTATTTT. Together with reference TRBV18 and TRBJ2-3, the CDR3 gives the full variable domain: NAGVMQNPRHLVRRRGQEARLRCSPMKGHSHVYWYRQLPEEGLKFMVYLQKENIIDESGMPKERFSAEFPKEGPSILRIQQVVRGDSAAYFCASSPRGNQDTQYFGPGTRLTVL.

The rearrangement uses TRBV6-5 and TRBJ2-1, with 8 bases that match TRBD1. The CDR3 is 13 amino acids. Unmatched junction bases numbered 7, after V lost 10 bases and J lost 5 bases. The germline gives CDR1 MNHEY, CDR2 SVGAGI. The DNA of the CDR3 is TGTGCCATCCCGGCAGGGGGCGACAATGAGCAGTTCTTC. This codes for CAIPAGGDNEQFF.

This chain joins TRBV15 and TRBJ2-5; D unclear. This CDR3 comprises 13 residues. V lost 2 bases to trimming and J lost 3 bases, with 7 bases between them. Germline-derived CDR1 and CDR2 are LNHNV and YYDKDF (reference sequence). The CDR3 DNA is TGTGCCACCAGCAGAACCCAGAAAGAGACCCAGTACTTC. Translating gives CATSRTQKETQYF.

The chain links TRBV9 to TRBJ2-3; 10 positions agree with TRBD2. CDR1 and CDR2 from the germline V gene are SGDLS and YYNGEE. This CDR3 comprises 18 residues. V shed 0 bases, J shed 0 bases, and the junction held 7 bases outside the gene matches. The CDR3 here is CASSVVPAGGLSTDTQYF. As DNA, the CDR3 is TGTGCCAGCAGCGTAGTTCCAGCGGGAGGGCTTAGCACAGATACGCAGTATTTT.

This sequence joins TRBV5-8 and TRBJ1-4; possible D gene TRBD1, 6 bases. The CDR3 has 14 amino acids. Per the germline V gene, CDR1 is SGHTS and CDR2 is YDEGEE. The V gene lost 4 bases and the J gene lost 7 bases, with 14 bases spanning the gap. CDR3 sequence: CASSRRGAGEKLFF. CDR3 DNA sequence: TGTGCCAGCAGCCGCCGGGGGGCTGGTGAAAAACTGTTTTTT.

V gene TRBV7-6 combines with J gene TRBJ1-5; weak D call: TRBD1 (6 bases). The CDR3 runs to 14 residues. Trimming took off 5 bases at V and 7 bases at J, with 15 bases between the two ends. Per the germline V gene, CDR1 is SGHVS and CDR2 is FNYEAQ. Written as DNA, the CDR3 is TGTGCCAGCAGCCAGTCAGGGGCTTTACAGCCCCAGCATTTT. Protein product: CASSQSGALQPQHF.

The CDR3 sequence is CASGRSGNTIYF. As DNA, the CDR3 is TGTGCCAGCGGGCGCTCTGGAAACACCATATATTTT. The genes are TRBV6-5 and TRBJ1-3; D gene uncertain. Germline V CDR1 and CDR2: MNHEY, SVGAGI. The V and J ends lost 8 bases and 0 bases respectively, with 5 bases between them. This CDR3 is built from 12 residues.

The rearrangement uses TRBV19 and TRBJ1-5; D gene unclear. Between the trimmed V and J ends, which lost 4 bases and 4 bases, there was a span of 14 bases. CDR1 and CDR2 (germline): LNHDA, SQIVND (reference sequence). This CDR3 is built from 15 residues. The chain's CDR3 is CASSTGSSKNQPQHF. CDR3 coding DNA: TGTGCCAGTAGTACCGGGTCCTCAAAAAATCAGCCCCAGCATTTT.

The chain employs TRBV13 and TRBJ2-1; D might be TRBD2 (5 bases). CDR1 and CDR2 from the germline V gene are PRHDT and FYEKMQ (reference sequence). The CDR3 sequence is 12 residues long. Trimming cost V 5 bases and J 10 bases, with 12 bases left between them. CDR3 sequence reads: CASSQLPGEQFF. The CDR3 bases are TGTGCCAGCAGCCAATTACCGGGGGAGCAGTTCTTC.